A selection of T cell receptor beta chains follows, all from one sample in a study of T-cell memory formation after mild COVID-19. One entry per CDR3 protein, called by TCRdb with MiXCR from the 5' RACE reads. This table holds approximately 350,000 distinct CDR3 sequences, 10% to 15% found once. The sequencing input was PBMCs or a T cell subset sorted from them (not recorded which). Every receptor here comes from a man aged 18 to 35 who had mild COVID-19 (a few samples of this study predate the infection). Cell type and time point are not known. The CDR3 runs from the conserved cysteine through the conserved F or W. A D gene is named only where the DNA matches it firmly. Where a row states a size, it is once, few, many or the class of an expanded clone; other rows omit it.

CASRPQGSPLHF | TGTGCCAGCAGGCCGCAGGGCTCACCCCTCCACTTT | NA | TRBJ1-6 | NA | TRBV12-3/TRBV12-4
CSARDPGGPDTQYF | TGCAGTGCTAGAGATCCAGGAGGTCCAGATACGCAGTATTTT | NA | TRBJ2-3 | few | TRBV20-1
CAIERGNTEAFF | TGTGCCATCGAGCGGGGGAACACTGAAGCTTTCTTT | NA | TRBJ1-1 | few | TRBV7-9
CASSRGTSETQYF | TGCGCCAGCAGCCGGGGGACGTCAGAGACCCAGTACTTC | NA | TRBJ2-5 | NA | TRBV5-1
CASSSIPSGGSTDTQYF | TGTGCCAGCAGCTCGATTCCTAGCGGGGGAAGCACAGATACGCAGTATTTT | TRBD2 | TRBJ2-3 | NA | TRBV5-6
CASSGSLGNQPQHF | TGTGCCAGCTCAGGGTCCCTGGGCAATCAGCCCCAGCATTTT | NA | TRBJ1-5 | NA | TRBV2
CASRRLTGGETEAFF | TGTGCCAGCAGGAGGCTCACAGGGGGCGAAACTGAAGCTTTCTTT | TRBD1 | TRBJ1-1 | few | TRBV12-3/TRBV12-4
CASSSGTASYEQYF | TGTGCCAGCAGCTCGGGGACAGCCTCCTACGAGCAGTACTTC | TRBD1 | TRBJ2-7 | many | TRBV7-6
CSVELAGVRTDTQYF | TGCAGCGTTGAATTGGCGGGGGTTCGCACAGATACGCAGTATTTT | TRBD2 | TRBJ2-3 | NA | TRBV29-1
CASSQRHTSGGTDTQYF | TGCGCCAGCAGCCAGCGCCACACTAGCGGGGGCACAGATACGCAGTATTTT | TRBD2 | TRBJ2-3 | NA | TRBV4-1
CASSIRPGAEAFF | TGTGCCAGTAGTATCCGACCAGGGGCTGAAGCTTTCTTT | NA | TRBJ1-1 | NA | TRBV19
CASSPPTDTQYF | TGTGCCAGCAGCCCCCCCACAGATACGCAGTATTTT | NA | TRBJ2-3 | many | TRBV7-2
CASSYSKGQPQHF | TGTGCCAGCAGTTACTCGAAGGGTCAGCCCCAGCATTTT | NA | TRBJ1-5 | NA | TRBV6-5
CASSSLLTRDFTDTQYF | TGTGCCAGCAGTTCATTGTTGACCAGGGACTTCACAGATACGCAGTATTTT | NA | TRBJ2-3 | once | TRBV6-2/TRBV6-3
CASTRGRGQLAKNIQYF | TGTGCCAGCACCCGGGGAAGGGGACAGTTAGCCAAAAACATTCAGTACTTC | TRBD1 | TRBJ2-4 | few | TRBV6-1
CARQGGEKLFF | TGTGCCAGACAAGGGGGTGAAAAACTGTTTTTT | NA | TRBJ1-4 | few | TRBV6-4
CASSHTSSTDTQYF | TGTGCCAGCAGCCATACTTCTAGCACAGATACGCAGTATTTT | NA | TRBJ2-3 | few | TRBV9
CASSLDSSSGANVLTF | TGTGCCAGCAGCCTGGACTCCAGCTCTGGGGCCAACGTCCTGACTTTC | NA | TRBJ2-6 | NA | TRBV7-2
CASSLFRRDRGNTGELFF | TGTGCCAGCAGTTTATTCCGCCGGGACAGGGGAAACACCGGGGAGCTGTTTTTT | TRBD1 | TRBJ2-2 | few | TRBV28
CATSYRDTGELFF | TGTGCCACTTCATACAGGGACACCGGGGAGCTGTTTTTT | NA | TRBJ2-2 | many | TRBV19
CASSPGGDYTEAFF | TGTGCCAGCAGCCCTGGGGGGGACTACACTGAAGCTTTCTTT | NA | TRBJ1-1 | many | TRBV12-3/TRBV12-4
CSAEGSDQPQHF | TGCAGTGCTGAAGGTTCAGATCAGCCCCAGCATTTT | NA | TRBJ1-5 | NA | TRBV20-1
CASSRNRFTGELFF | TGCGCCAGCAGCCGGAACAGGTTCACCGGGGAGCTGTTTTTT | NA | TRBJ2-2 | few | TRBV4-3
CSTRQGASETQYF | TGCAGCACCCGACAGGGGGCATCAGAGACCCAGTACTTC | TRBD1 | TRBJ2-5 | few | TRBV29-1
CASSRDRGRSYEQYF | TGCGCCAGCAGCAGAGACAGGGGGCGCTCCTACGAGCAGTACTTC | TRBD1 | TRBJ2-7 | NA | TRBV4-1
CSAAPGQGTLGAKNIQYF | TGCAGTGCTGCTCCGGGACAGGGGACCCTAGGAGCCAAAAACATTCAGTACTTC | TRBD1 | TRBJ2-4 | few | TRBV20-1
CASSLGQGEQPQHF | TGTGCCAGCAGCTTAGGACAGGGGGAACAGCCCCAGCATTTT | TRBD1 | TRBJ1-5 | few | TRBV7-2
CAITGTDSYEQYF | TGTGCCATCACCGGGACAGACTCCTACGAGCAGTACTTC | TRBD1 | TRBJ2-7 | many | TRBV2
CASSFVTYTEAFF | TGTGCCAGCAGCTTTGTAACCTACACTGAAGCTTTCTTT | NA | TRBJ1-1 | NA | TRBV7-2
CASSLRSYEQYF | TGTGCCAGCAGTTTGAGGTCCTACGAGCAGTACTTC | NA | TRBJ2-7 | many | TRBV12-3/TRBV12-4
CASGQGSTEAFF | TGTGCCTCGGGACAGGGAAGCACTGAAGCTTTCTTT | TRBD1 | TRBJ1-1 | NA | TRBV27
CARSLMADSPLHF | TGTGCTAGAAGCTTAATGGCGGATTCACCCCTCCACTTT | NA | TRBJ1-6 | once | TRBV7-7
CASSTVRGDLQYF | TGTGCCAGCAGTACCGTAAGAGGGGACCTTCAGTACTTC | NA | TRBJ2-4 | NA | TRBV6-1
CASSEWGSYNEQFF | TGTGCCAGCAGTGAGTGGGGATCCTACAATGAGCAGTTCTTC | NA | TRBJ2-1 | NA | TRBV2
CASSFGGFTDTQYF | TGTGCCAGCAGTTTCGGTGGGTTCACAGATACGCAGTATTTT | NA | TRBJ2-3 | NA | TRBV12-3/TRBV12-4
CASSERRVETQYF | TGCGCCAGCAGTGAGAGGAGGGTTGAGACCCAGTACTTC | NA | TRBJ2-5 | NA | TRBV10-1